The rows below give T cell receptor beta chains drawn from one sample of a study of breast tumors, draining lymph nodes, adjacent tissues. TCRdb recomputed calls from the multiplex PCR reads with MiXCR, one row per CDR3 protein. The sample contains under 25,000 distinct CDR3 sequences, around 46% of which appear only once. Sequenced material: breast tumor tissue. The receptors originated from a female donor with breast cancer. Some clones in this sample may be carry-over from other donors' samples. CDR3s include the opening cysteine and the closing phenylalanine or tryptophan. Each record gives: CDR3 protein, CDR3 DNA, V gene, D gene, J gene, clone size. The D gene is left open where the match is weak. Clone size is not always given. Where it is, it says once, few, many or a class for expanded clones.

CASSVGGLALGEQYF TGTGCCAGCAGCGTAGGTGGACTAGCATTAGGCGAGCAGTATTTT TRBV9 TRBD2 TRBJ2-3 -
CASGQAMSTLHF TGCGCCAGCGGCCAGGCAATGTCCACCCTCCACTTT TRBV3-1 - TRBJ1-6 -
CASSVAKGAVTGELFF TGTGCCAGCAGCGTAGCGAAGGGGGCGGTCACCGGGGAGCTGTTTTTT TRBV9 TRBD1 TRBJ2-2 many
CASSVDADRVGNEQFF TGTGCCAGCAGCGTAGACGCGGACAGGGTAGGCAATGAGCAGTTCTTC TRBV9 TRBD1 TRBJ2-1 -
CASSPETPLLNNEQFF TGTGCCAGCAGTCCCGAGACGCCCTTGCTGAACAATGAGCAGTTCTTC TRBV27 - TRBJ2-1 -
CSVFQKSGAALWGYIF TGCAGCGTATTCCAAAAATCCGGGGCTGCCCTTTGGGGCTACATCTTC TRBV29-1 - TRBJ1-2 -
CASSFGSYGYTF TGTGCCAGCAGCTTTGGCAGCTATGGCTACACCTTC TRBV7-9 - TRBJ1-2 many
CASSPNLIEQYF TGTGCCAGCAGCCCCAACCTTATCGAGCAGTACTTC TRBV5-5 - TRBJ2-7 many
CASSATGTGLSNQPQHF TGTGCCAGCAGCGCCACCGGGACAGGACTTAGCAATCAGCCCCAGCATTTT TRBV5-5 TRBD1 TRBJ1-5 many
CASSLDMSGVGGADTQYF TGCGCCAGCAGCTTAGACATGAGCGGTGTTGGTGGGGCAGATACGCAGTATTTT TRBV11-2 - TRBJ2-3 -
CASSERTTGELFF TGTGCCAGCAGTGAACGGACCACCGGGGAGCTGTTTTTT TRBV2 - TRBJ2-2 few
CASSFSYEQYF TGCGCCAGCAGCTTCTCCTACGAGCAGTACTTC TRBV5-1 - TRBJ2-7 many
CASSFGGNYGYTF TGTGCCAGCAGCTTCGGGGGGAACTATGGCTACACCTTC TRBV5-6 - TRBJ1-2 once
CSARNSLAGEFGYEQYF TGCAGTGCTAGAAACTCTCTAGCGGGAGAATTCGGATACGAGCAGTACTTC TRBV20-1 TRBD2 TRBJ2-7 -
CASSVSLDGNSPLHF TGTGCCAGCAGCGTAAGCCTGGATGGAAATTCACCCCTCCACTTT TRBV9 - TRBJ1-6 medium-sized
CASKWTSGTTYEQYF TGTGCCAGCAAATGGACTAGCGGGACAACCTACGAGCAGTACTTC TRBV6-2/TRBV6-3 TRBD2 TRBJ2-7 many
CASNLGRQNEKLFF TGTGCCAGCAATCTTGGACGACAGAATGAAAAACTGTTTTTT TRBV2 - TRBJ1-4 many
CASNGRGQETQYF TGTGCCAGCAATGGGCGGGGCCAAGAGACCCAGTACTTC TRBV28 - TRBJ2-5 few
CANITSGRATDTGELSF TGTGCCAACATCACTAGCGGGAGGGCCACGGACACCGGGGAGCTGTCCTTT TRBV2 TRBD2 TRBJ2-2 -
CASTWDGRPNYGYPF TGTGCCAGCACCTGGGACGGACGACCTAACTATGGCTACCCCTTC TRBV7-2 - TRBJ1-2 many
CASNDPAGNTIYF TGTGCCAGCAATGATCCTGCGGGAAACACCATATATTTT TRBV2 - TRBJ1-3 -
CASSARDTDQPQHF TGTGCCAGCAGCGCCCGGGACACAGATCAGCCCCAGCATTTT TRBV9 - TRBJ1-5 many
CASSNDGPSGIPLSYEQYF TGTGCCAGTAGTAATGATGGCCCCTCCGGGATCCCCCTTTCCTACGAGCAGTACTTC TRBV19 - TRBJ2-7 many
CASSPGWGSGSSYNEQFF TGTGCCAGCAGTCCGGGGTGGGGGAGCGGGAGCTCCTACAATGAGCAGTTCTTC TRBV28 TRBD2 TRBJ2-1 many
CASSAGPYPGGSYNEQFF TGTGCCAGCAGCGCAGGGCCTTACCCGGGGGGCTCCTACAATGAGCAGTTCTTC TRBV6-1 TRBD2 TRBJ2-1 many
CASSGGTASTDTQYF TGTGCCAGCAGTGGTGGGACAGCATCCACAGATACGCAGTATTTT TRBV2 TRBD1 TRBJ2-3 medium-sized
CASSLARGGAPYEQYF TGTGCCAGCAGCTTAGCGCGTGGGGGAGCGCCCTACGAGCAGTACTTC TRBV7-8 - TRBJ2-7 -
CATSRERSPTGELFF TGTGCCACCAGCAGAGAGCGGAGCCCCACCGGGGAGCTGTTTTTT TRBV15 - TRBJ2-2 medium-sized
CASSPLAGFASAYEQYF TGTGCCAGCAGCCCACTAGCGGGATTTGCATCGGCCTACGAGCAGTACTTC TRBV7-2 TRBD2 TRBJ2-7 many
CSARGASGRNTDTQYF TGCAGTGCTAGAGGGGCTAGCGGGAGAAACACAGATACGCAGTATTTT TRBV20-1 TRBD2 TRBJ2-3 -
CASSLGVVYEQYF TGTGCCAGCAGCTTAGGGGTCGTCTACGAGCAGTACTTC TRBV25-1 - TRBJ2-7 -